Listed here are 29 T cell receptor beta chains from one sample, sequenced in a study of T cell changes during pregnancy in multiple sclerosis. Assay used: immunoSEQ multiplex PCR; TCRdb lists only in-frame clones, some missing. Of some 81,000 clones in the sample, roughly 91% are singletons; the top ten hold 2.6%. The source was peripheral blood, collected after pregnancy. These receptor sequences come from a female donor in good health, enrolled as a control in a pregnancy study.

The chain couples TRBV5-5 to TRBJ2-5; D gene ambiguous. V was cut by 2 bases and J by 2 bases, with 13 bases left in between. Germline V gene data show CDR1 as SGHKS and CDR2 as YYEKEE (reference sequence). This CDR3 is 15 amino acids long. The CDR3 protein is CASSFLDWSQETQYF. In nucleotides, the CDR3 is TGTGCCAGCAGCTTTTTGGATTGGAGTCAAGAGACCCAGTACTTC.

V is TRBV28 and J is TRBJ2-2, with unresolved D. Deletions cut 6 bases from V and 8 bases from J, with 7 bases between. CDR3 length equals 11 residues. CDR1 and CDR2 (germline): MDHEN, SYDVKM. CDR3 sequence reads: CASRQIGELFF. CDR3 sequence (DNA): TGTGCCAGCAGACAAATTGGGGAGCTGTTTTTT.

The V gene is TRBV15, the J gene TRBJ2-2; TRBD1 might be the D (5 bases). Germline assignment: CDR1 LNHNV and CDR2 YYDKDF (reference sequence). The germline V and J ends were trimmed by 0 bases and 2 bases, with 13 bases remaining between them. The CDR3 has 17 residues. The DNA for the CDR3 is TGTGCCACCAGCAGAGAGGGGCGTCTACTTAACACCGGGGAGCTGTTTTTT. Encoded protein: CATSREGRLLNTGELFF.

This chain links TRBV7-3 with TRBJ1-1; 10 bases align to TRBD1. J gave up 4 bases and V 7 bases, and 6 bases lay outside the gene matches. There are 14 residues in the CDR3. Germline V CDR1 and CDR2: SGHTA, FQGTGA. As DNA, the CDR3 is TGTGCCAGCAAGACAGGGGGCGCGTCCACTGAAGCTTTCTTT. Translated: CASKTGGASTEAFF.

The chain joins TRBV5-1 to TRBJ1-4; 8 bases match TRBD1. This CDR3 contains 15 residues. Trimming took 4 bases from V and 5 from J; bases not matched to a gene: 7. In germline, CDR1 is SGHRS, CDR2 YFSETQ. CDR3 region: CASSLQGGKNEKLFF. CDR3 in DNA: TGCGCCAGCAGCCTACAGGGGGGGAAGAATGAAAAACTGTTTTTT.

The genes are TRBV4-3 and TRBJ1-1; maybe TRBD1 (5 bases). V lost 2 bases and J lost 5, with 15 bases in between. Germline CDR1 is LGHNA and CDR2 is YSLEER. The CDR3 length is 15 residues. Here the CDR3 DNA reads TGCGCCAGCAGCCAAACAACACAGGACGGGACTGAAGCTTTCTTT. It codes for CASSQTTQDGTEAFF.

The V gene is TRBV27, the J gene TRBJ1-6, with a weak D call TRBD1 (5 bases). The CDR3 extends over 13 amino acids. Germline V gives CDR1 MNHEY, CDR2 SMNVEV (reference sequence). The V gene lost 5 bases and the J gene lost 7 bases, with 9 bases spanning the gap. For the CDR3, the DNA is TGTGCCAGCAGTGTAGCAGGGAATTCACCCCTCCACTTT. The encoded protein is CASSVAGNSPLHF.

This chain joins TRBV19 and TRBJ2-7, with TRBD1 matching over 8 bases. The ends lost 5 bases at V and 5 bases at J; junction bases unmatched: 11. The V gene's germline CDR1 is LNHDA and CDR2 SQIVND (reference sequence). The CDR3 loop spans 15 amino acids. CDR3 DNA sequence: TGTGCCAGTAGTGTCGTGAGACAGGGGAGCCACGAGCAGTACTTC. It translates to CASSVVRQGSHEQYF.

CDR3 sequence (DNA): TGTGCCAGCTCACCGATGAGCAATTCACCCCTCCACTTT. Encoded protein: CASSPMSNSPLHF. The chain links TRBV18 to TRBJ1-6, with D unresolved. Germline CDR1 KGHSH, CDR2 LQKENI. This CDR3 has 13 residues. V shed 3 bases and J shed 7 bases, with 7 bases lying between them.

The CDR3 sequence: CATETEYNEQFF. The CDR3 nucleotides are TGTGCCACCGAGACAGAGTACAATGAGCAGTTCTTC. The chain couples TRBV19 to TRBJ2-1; D might be TRBD1 (5 bases). The germline V gene has CDR1 LNHDA and CDR2 SQIVND (reference sequence). The CDR3 is 12 residues long. V lost 10 bases and J lost 4, with 11 bases in between.

This clone was picked up one time. The chain carries TRBV6-1 and TRBJ1-3; TRBD1 might be the D (6 bases). V dropped 8 bases and J dropped 0 bases, with 11 bases sitting between them. This CDR3 has 14 amino acids. Germline lookup yields CDR1 MNHNS and CDR2 SASEGT. The CDR3 DNA reads as TGTGCCAGCCTAAGGACAGCCTCTGGAAACACCATATATTTT. It translates to CASLRTASGNTIYF.

This chain uses TRBV4-3 with TRBJ2-7; 11 nucleotides agree with TRBD1. Germline CDR1 is LGHNA and CDR2 is YSLEER. CDR3 length: 16 amino acids. Trimming took 3 bases from V and 2 from J; bases not matched to a gene: 6. The CDR3 loop is CASSHQTGQGAYEQYF. Here the CDR3 DNA reads TGCGCCAGCAGCCACCAGACGGGACAGGGGGCCTACGAGCAGTACTTC.

This sequence joins TRBV19 and TRBJ2-1, with 7 bases fitting TRBD2. With 3 bases clipped from V and 9 bases from J, the junction kept 14 bases outside the gene matches. The CDR3 sequence is 16 residues long. Germline lookup yields CDR1 LNHDA and CDR2 SQIVND (reference sequence). CDR3 DNA: TGTGCCAGTAGTATTATTGGGTTGGGACTATATTCTGAGCAGTTCTTC. Translated: CASSIIGLGLYSEQFF.

V gene TRBV19 combines with J gene TRBJ2-3, with 12 nucleotides matching TRBD2. Germline CDR1 LNHDA, CDR2 SQIVND (reference sequence). With 9 bases clipped from V and 5 bases from J, the junction kept 6 bases outside the gene matches. This CDR3 is 14 amino acids long. Here the CDR3 reads CASSRGLAGDTQYF. The CDR3 bases are TGTGCCAGCTCTAGGGGACTAGCGGGAGATACGCAGTATTTT.

This chain links TRBV19 with TRBJ2-5; TRBD1 is a possible D gene (6 bases). Trimming shortened V by 3 bases and J by 6 bases, and 11 bases separated the two germline ends. The CDR3 extends over 13 amino acids. The V gene's germline CDR1 is LNHDA and CDR2 SQIVND (reference sequence). The CDR3 sequence: CASSMGADKTQYF. For the CDR3, the DNA is TGTGCCAGTAGTATGGGGGCAGATAAGACCCAGTACTTC.

This chain links TRBV4-3 with TRBJ2-7; the D gene is possibly TRBD2 (5 bases). V lost 4 bases to trimming and J lost 0 bases, with 7 bases between them. The CDR3 contains 13 residues. The V gene's germline CDR1 is LGHNA and CDR2 YSLEER. The CDR3 DNA reads TGCGCCAGCAGCCGGGAGAGCTCCTACGAGCAGTACTTC. Translating it yields CASSRESSYEQYF.

The genes are TRBV20-1 and TRBJ1-2, with no clear D. Trimming took off 6 bases at V and 3 bases at J, with 8 bases between the two ends. Germline V lookup: CDR1 DFQATT, CDR2 SNEGSKA (reference sequence). This CDR3 region has 11 residues. CDR3 nucleotide sequence: TGCAGTGCCCACAAAGACTATGGCTACACCTTC. Its translation: CSAHKDYGYTF.

This chain links TRBV19 with TRBJ1-1; D perhaps matches TRBD1 (5 bases). The germline V and J ends were trimmed by 7 bases and 1 base, with 10 bases remaining between them. Per the germline V gene, CDR1 is LNHDA and CDR2 is SQIVND (reference sequence). This CDR3 region has 13 residues. DNA of the CDR3: TGTGCCAGTATCGGACAACGGAACACTGAAGCTTTCTTT. Protein product: CASIGQRNTEAFF.

V usage is TRBV25-1 and J usage is TRBJ2-7; TRBD1 matches at 7 bases. CDR1 and CDR2 (germline): MGHDK, SYGVNS. The CDR3 totals 14 residues. The ends lost 3 bases at V and 2 bases at J; junction bases unmatched: 4. The CDR3 DNA sequence: TGTGCCAGCAGTGAGGACAGGTCCCCCTACGAGCAGTACTTC. Its protein is CASSEDRSPYEQYF.

The rearrangement uses TRBV19 and TRBJ1-5; TRBD1 agrees at 8 bases. The ends lost 3 bases at V and 2 bases at J; junction bases unmatched: 9. The CDR3 covers 17 residues. Germline V gene sequence: CDR1 LNHDA, CDR2 SQIVND (reference sequence). CDR3 bases: TGTGCCAGTAGTATTTCCCCTCAGGGGGCTGGCAATCAGCCCCAGCATTTT. It yields the protein CASSISPQGAGNQPQHF.

This clone was detected only a few times. The J gene is TRBJ1-1, the V gene TRBV18, with 7 bases identical to TRBD1. Unmatched junction bases numbered 14, after V lost 6 bases and J lost 7 bases. This CDR3 contains 15 residues. The V gene's germline CDR1 is KGHSH and CDR2 LQKENI. The CDR3 DNA follows: TGTGCCAGCTCCAGACAAACAGGGGAGAGGGTTGAAGCTTTCTTT. It is translated as CASSRQTGERVEAFF.

V usage is TRBV7-2 and J usage is TRBJ2-1; possible D gene TRBD2, 5 bases. V lost 1 base and J 8 bases, leaving 15 bases between the germline ends. The CDR3 runs 15 residues. Germline CDR1 SGHTA, CDR2 FQGNSA. CDR3 DNA: TGTGCCAGCAGCTTAGAACGGAGGCTTCGGGATGAGCAGTTCTTC. Translation: CASSLERRLRDEQFF.

The chain is built from TRBV27 and TRBJ2-1, with 12 bases that match TRBD2. With V trimmed by 5 bases and J by 3 bases, 5 bases remained unmatched. The CDR3 consists of 16 residues. Germline V gives CDR1 MNHEY, CDR2 SMNVEV (reference sequence). This CDR3 reads CASSDGTSGFYNEQFF. The CDR3 nucleotides are TGTGCCAGCAGTGACGGGACTAGCGGGTTCTACAATGAGCAGTTCTTC.

The V gene is TRBV30, the J gene TRBJ2-2; TRBD1 is a possible D gene (6 bases). Trimming took off 2 bases at V and 5 bases at J, with 12 bases between the two ends. The CDR3 length is 14 residues. CDR1 is GTSNPN, CDR2 SVGIG, per germline (reference sequence). The CDR3 is CAWSKGDRTGELFF. CDR3 nucleotides: TGTGCCTGGAGTAAGGGGGATAGAACCGGGGAGCTGTTTTTT.

The CDR3 sequence: CSVGGQGGRNTEAFF. The DNA of the CDR3 is TGCAGCGTTGGGGGACAGGGAGGCCGGAACACTGAAGCTTTCTTT. The chain recombines TRBV29-1 with TRBJ1-1, with 9 bases identical to TRBD1. Germline V gene lookup returns CDR1 SQVTM and CDR2 ANQGSEA. J was trimmed by 1 base and V by 4 bases; bases with no gene match: 7. There are 15 residues in the CDR3.

The genes are TRBV5-1 and TRBJ2-5, with 12 bases that match TRBD2. The germline V gene encodes CDR1 SGHRS and CDR2 YFSETQ. The CDR3 runs to 18 residues. The junction had 17 bases not matched to a gene; V was cut back by 7 bases and J by 4 bases. The CDR3 reads CASSKGLAGRILPETQYF. CDR3 coding DNA: TGCGCCAGCTCGAAGGGACTAGCGGGCCGGATACTCCCAGAGACCCAGTACTTC.

The chain has TRBV28 and TRBJ2-3; 9 bases align to TRBD2. V lost 2 bases to trimming and J lost 5 bases; unmatched junction nucleotides: 5. The CDR3 length is 15 residues. Germline V gene data show CDR1 as MDHEN and CDR2 as SYDVKM. The CDR3 coding sequence is TGTGCCAGCAGTTTAGGTAGCGGGAGATTAGATACGCAGTATTTT. It is translated as CASSLGSGRLDTQYF.

The chain couples TRBV19 to TRBJ1-1, with D hard to call. Trimming shortened V by 5 bases and J by 4 bases, and 14 bases separated the two germline ends. The CDR3 has 14 amino acids. The germline CDR1 and CDR2 sequences are LNHDA and SQIVND (reference sequence). CDR3: CASSFRHTSTEAFF. The DNA for the CDR3 is TGTGCCAGTAGTTTTCGACATACGTCCACTGAAGCTTTCTTT. The full variable domain, with the rest looked up from reference TRBV19 and TRBJ1-1, is DGGITQSPKYLFRKEGQNVTLSCEQNLNHDAMYWYRQDPGQGLRLIYYSQIVNDFQKGDIAEGYSVSREKKESFPLTVTSAQKNPTAFYLCASSFRHTSTEAFFGQGTRLTVV.

The chain is built from TRBV6-5 and TRBJ1-1, with D perhaps matching TRBD1 (5 bases). V was shortened by 0 bases and J by 5 bases, with 13 bases between the two germline ends. Looked up from germline, CDR1 is MNHEY and CDR2 is SVGAGI. The CDR3 loop spans 15 amino acids. The CDR3: CASSYSPGGGTEAFF. The CDR3, as DNA: TGTGCCAGCAGTTACTCCCCCGGGGGAGGGACTGAAGCTTTCTTT.